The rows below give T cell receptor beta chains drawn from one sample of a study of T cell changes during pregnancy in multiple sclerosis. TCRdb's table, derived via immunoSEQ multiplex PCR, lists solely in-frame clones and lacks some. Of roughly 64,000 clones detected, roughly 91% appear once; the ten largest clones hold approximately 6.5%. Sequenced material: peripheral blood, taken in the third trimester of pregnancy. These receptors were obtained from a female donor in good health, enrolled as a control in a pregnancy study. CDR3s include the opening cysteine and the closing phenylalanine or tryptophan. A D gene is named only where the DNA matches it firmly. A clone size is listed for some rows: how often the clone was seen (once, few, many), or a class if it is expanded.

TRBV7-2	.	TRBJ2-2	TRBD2	TGTGCCAGCACCGGACTAGCGGGAGGGGGCACCGGGGAGCTGTTTTTT	CASTGLAGGGTGELFF
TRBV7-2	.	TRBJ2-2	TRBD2	TGTGCCAGCAGCTGGGGCGGGAGCACCGGGGAGCTGTTTTTT	CASSWGGSTGELFF
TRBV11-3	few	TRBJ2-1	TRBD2	TGTGCCAGCAGCCCGGGACTAGCGGGGGGAGATGAGCAGTTCTTC	CASSPGLAGGDEQFF
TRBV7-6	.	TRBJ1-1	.	TGTGCCAGCAGCTTAGTGGCGGGCGCCACCGAAGCTTTCTTT	CASSLVAGATEAFF
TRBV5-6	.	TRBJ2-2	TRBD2	TGTGCCAGCAGCTTGGACGGGGGGGCGTGGACCGGGGAGCTGTTTTTT	CASSLDGGAWTGELFF
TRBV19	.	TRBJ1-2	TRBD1	TGTGCCAGTACCCTGACAGGGGTTGCTGGCTACACCTTC	CASTLTGVAGYTF
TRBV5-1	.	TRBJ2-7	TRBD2	TGCGCCAGCAGCCCTAGGACTAGCGGGAGTTCCTACGAGCAGTACTTC	CASSPRTSGSSYEQYF
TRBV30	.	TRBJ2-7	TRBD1	TGTGCCTGGAGAGTTACCGCAGGGGGCGGCTACGAGCAGTACTTC	CAWRVTAGGGYEQYF
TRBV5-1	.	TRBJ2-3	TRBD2	TGCGCCAGCAGCCTTCCGACTAGCGAGACCACAGATACGCAGTATTTT	CASSLPTSETTDTQYF
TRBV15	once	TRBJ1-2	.	TGTGCCACCAGCAGAGATTACGCAGACTCCTATGGCTACACCTTC	CATSRDYADSYGYTF
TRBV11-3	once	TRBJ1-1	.	TGTGCCAGCAGCTTAGTTTTCGGGGATGTCGCTGAAGCTTTCTTT	CASSLVFGDVAEAFF
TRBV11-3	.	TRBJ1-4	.	TGTGCCAGCAGCTATGGGGGCGTATCTAATGAAAAACTGTTTTTT	CASSYGGVSNEKLFF
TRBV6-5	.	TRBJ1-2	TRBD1	TGTGCCAGCAGTTTCCGGGACAGGGGTAACTATGGCTACACCTTC	CASSFRDRGNYGYTF
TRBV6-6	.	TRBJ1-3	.	TGTGCCAGCAGTTACGGGGAGACTGGAAACACCATATATTTT	CASSYGETGNTIYF
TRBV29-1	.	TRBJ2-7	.	TGCAGCGCCCTAACCACAGGGATCACCTACGGGCAGTACTTC	CSALTTGITYGQYF
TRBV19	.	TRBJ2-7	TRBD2	TGTGCCAGTACGCAAGCGGGAGGGCCTTCCTACGAGCAGTACTTC	CASTQAGGPSYEQYF
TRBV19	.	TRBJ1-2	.	TGTGCCAGTAGTTCCGAGGTAGCCTATGGCTACACCTTC	CASSSEVAYGYTF
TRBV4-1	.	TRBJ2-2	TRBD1	TGCGCCAGCAGGGCTGGGACAGGGGTAGGCGGGGAGCTGTTTTTT	CASRAGTGVGGELFF
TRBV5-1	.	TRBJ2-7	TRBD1	TGCGCCAGCAGCTTGGTGGGACAGGCCTACGAGCAGTACTTC	CASSLVGQAYEQYF
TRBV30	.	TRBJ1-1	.	TGTGCCTGGGGGGAAGGACTAGGCACTGAAGCTTTCTTT	CAWGEGLGTEAFF
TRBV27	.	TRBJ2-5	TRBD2	TGTGCCAGCAGTTTACTAGCGGGAATCCAAGAGACCCAGTACTTC	CASSLLAGIQETQYF
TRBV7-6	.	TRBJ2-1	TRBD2	TGTGCCAGCACCTCGACTAGCGGGGGGCCCTATGAGCAGTTCTTC	CASTSTSGGPYEQFF